What follows are 27 T cell receptor beta chains derived from one specimen sequenced in a study. In TCRdb, the RT-PCR reads were re-called with MiXCR into one record per CDR3 protein. The data contain around 700,000 distinct CDR3 sequences, more than 13% of them singletons. The sequencing input was memory CD4+ T cells from blood. All receptors derive from a female donor in good health, serving as a healthy control.

This clonotype occurred many times. The V call is TRBV12-3 or TRBV12-4, the J call TRBJ2-1, with 9 bases fitting TRBD2. This CDR3 spans 15 amino acids. V trimming: 7 bases; J trimming: 15 bases; junction bases outside the gene matches: 19. CDR3 sequence (DNA): TGTGCCAGCACTCGAGGGGCTAGCGGGACCCCCTCGACGTTCTTC. It encodes CASTRGASGTPSTFF.

This clonotype was seen at least ten times. The chain joins TRBV7-3 to TRBJ2-5, with 7 bases matching TRBD1. The CDR3 runs to 16 residues. J lost 4 bases, V lost 5 bases, and 13 bases had no gene match. CDR1 and CDR2 from the germline V gene are SGHTA and FQGTGA. CDR3 nucleotide sequence: TGTGCCAGCAGCCTAGCTGGTCAGGGGGTAGTAGAGACCCAGTACTTC. Amino acid sequence: CASSLAGQGVVETQYF.

In this sample, this clonotype turned up a few times. V usage is TRBV6-5 and J usage is TRBJ1-1; 8 nucleotides align to TRBD1. V shed 4 bases and J 1 base; nucleotides not matched to a gene: 5. Germline CDR1 is MNHEY and CDR2 is SVGAGI. CDR3 length: 15 residues. The CDR3 DNA reads as TGTGCCAGCAGTTGGGACAGGAGATCGAACACTGAAGCTTTCTTT. The encoded protein is CASSWDRRSNTEAFF.

In this sample, this clonotype turned up a few times. The chain carries TRBV6-2 or TRBV6-3 and TRBJ2-5; no firm D call. The length of the CDR3 is 15 residues. The V gene's germline CDR1 is MNHEY and CDR2 SVGEGT. Trimming left V 1 base short and J 2 bases short, with 11 bases between. The CDR3 is CASSYYAQYQETQYF. The CDR3 DNA reads as TGTGCCAGCAGTTACTATGCCCAGTATCAAGAGACCCAGTACTTC.

The J gene is TRBJ2-3, the V gene TRBV6-4; D remains ambiguous. Germline V gene lookup returns CDR1 MRHNA and CDR2 SNTAGT. The V end lost 5 bases, the J end lost 2 bases, and 8 bases lay between the germline ends. The CDR3 sequence is 13 residues long. In DNA, the CDR3 is TGTGCCAGCAGTAAAGGAGTCACAGATACGCAGTATTTT. It translates to CASSKGVTDTQYF.

This clonotype was seen repeatedly, ten times or more. J is TRBJ2-2 and V is TRBV5-1, with 7 bases that match TRBD1. CDR1 is SGHRS and CDR2 is YFSETQ in the germline V gene. The CDR3 loop spans 16 amino acids. Trimming at V came to 0 bases and at J to 5 bases, leaving 7 bases not matched to a gene. CDR3 sequence reads: CASSLVTGALTGELFF. CDR3 DNA sequence: TGCGCCAGCAGCTTGGTCACAGGGGCCTTAACCGGGGAGCTGTTTTTT.

The chain is built from TRBV4-3 and TRBJ2-3; D is uncertain. The CDR3 contains 15 residues. V dropped 3 bases and J dropped 6 bases, with 16 bases sitting between them. CDR1 is LGHNA, CDR2 YSLEER, per germline. This chain's CDR3 is CASSQRVGNGDTQYF. DNA of the CDR3: TGCGCCAGCAGCCAGAGAGTAGGTAATGGGGATACGCAGTATTTT.

This clonotype was observed at least ten times. The CDR3 loop is CSATRMGEETQYF. DNA of the CDR3: TGCAGCGCCACAAGGATGGGTGAGGAGACCCAGTACTTC. This rearrangement joins TRBV29-1 to TRBJ2-5; D gene uncertain. Trimming shortened V by 7 bases and J by 5 bases, and 17 bases separated the two germline ends. From germline, CDR1 is SQVTM and CDR2 ANQGSEA. This CDR3 comprises 13 residues.

This chain's CDR3 is CASSPPEQQETQYF. DNA for the CDR3: TGTGCCAGCTCACCACCGGAACAGCAAGAGACCCAGTACTTC. J is TRBJ2-5 and V is TRBV18; D gene unclear. Trimming pared 0 bases from V and 2 bases from J, leaving 7 bases between. The germline V gene has CDR1 KGHSH and CDR2 LQKENI. This CDR3 is 14 amino acids long.

This rearrangement joins TRBV3-1 to TRBJ2-7; TRBD2 aligns across 7 bases. Trimming at V came to 5 bases and at J to 3 bases, leaving 10 bases not matched to a gene. The length of the CDR3 is 15 residues. Germline values: CDR1 LGHDT, CDR2 YNNKEL (reference sequence). The CDR3 nucleotides read TGTGCCAGCAGCGGACTAGGCGGGGAGAGCTACGAGCAGTACTTC. Its translation: CASSGLGGESYEQYF.

The table lists this clonotype with a few counts. The chain has TRBV9 and TRBJ2-1; a possible D gene is TRBD2 (5 bases). The CDR3 consists of 18 residues. Germline V lookup: CDR1 SGDLS, CDR2 YYNGEE. Trimming cost V 3 bases and J 0 bases, with 19 bases left between them. The DNA for the CDR3 is TGTGCCAGCAGCGATCCCTCTGGTAGCGCGAGCTCCTACAATGAGCAGTTCTTC. Encoded protein: CASSDPSGSASSYNEQFF. Looking up the rest from reference TRBV9 and TRBJ2-1 gives the full variable domain: DSGVTQTPKHLITATGQRVTLRCSPRSGDLSVYWYQQSLDQGLQFLIQYYNGEERAKGNILERFSAQQFPDLHSELNLSSLELGDSALYFCASSDPSGSASSYNEQFFGPGTRLTVL.

A single count supports this clonotype. The V and J genes are TRBV3-1 and TRBJ2-7; no firm D call. CDR3 length: 11 amino acids. The germline gives CDR1 LGHDT, CDR2 YNNKEL (reference sequence). Trimming stripped 2 bases from V and 5 bases from J, with 4 bases between. The DNA for the CDR3 is TGTGCCAGCAGCCAAAGGAACGAGCAGTACTTC. As protein: CASSQRNEQYF.

At least ten counts were recorded for this clonotype. This rearrangement joins TRBV6-5 to TRBJ1-2; D remains ambiguous. V shed 2 bases and J shed 2 bases, with 3 bases lying between them. CDR3 length: 12 amino acids. Germline V lookup: CDR1 MNHEY, CDR2 SVGAGI. CDR3 sequence reads: CASSYRNYGYTF. DNA of the CDR3: TGTGCCAGCAGTTACCGCAACTATGGCTACACCTTC.

This clonotype was recorded a few times. The CDR3 here is CASLRGKGQPQHF. CDR3 DNA sequence: TGTGCCAGCCTCAGGGGGAAAGGTCAGCCCCAGCATTTT. The chain uses TRBV2 and TRBJ1-5, with 7 bases that match TRBD1. J was trimmed by 6 bases and V by 8 bases; bases with no gene match: 7. This CDR3 is 13 amino acids long. Germline CDR1 and CDR2: SNHLY and FYNNEI.

This chain connects TRBV6-1 to TRBJ1-1; D call uncertain. Trimming left V 2 bases short and J 4 bases short, with 5 bases between. Germline CDR1 reads MNHNS; CDR2 reads SASEGT. This CDR3 contains 12 residues. The CDR3 nucleotides are TGTGCCAGCAGTGAAAGAGGCACTGAAGCTTTCTTT. Amino acids: CASSERGTEAFF.

A few counts support this clonotype. The rearrangement uses TRBV20-1 and TRBJ1-2; 8 bases map to TRBD1. Losses at the gene ends were 3 bases for V and 8 bases for J; bases not matched to a gene: 8. The germline V gene encodes CDR1 DFQATT and CDR2 SNEGSKA (reference sequence). The CDR3 sequence is 13 residues long. The CDR3 region has the DNA TGCAGTGCTAGGTCAGGGGGCACGGGGGGCTACACCTTC. It yields the protein CSARSGGTGGYTF.

This chain links TRBV12-3 or TRBV12-4 with TRBJ2-5, with a possible D match to TRBD2 (6 bases). This CDR3 has 15 amino acids. Deletions cut 3 bases from V and 5 bases from J, with 16 bases between. The CDR3 sequence is CASSLTLQRGETQYF. Written as DNA, the CDR3 is TGTGCCAGCAGTTTGACGCTCCAACGGGGGGAGACCCAGTACTTC.

This clonotype was recorded a few times. The CDR3 loop is CASSATRGLGDYGYTF. In DNA, the CDR3 is TGTGCCAGCAGTGCGACGCGGGGGCTGGGCGACTATGGCTACACCTTC. This chain links TRBV6-5 with TRBJ1-2, with a weak D call TRBD1 (6 bases). There are 16 residues in the CDR3. CDR1 is MNHEY and CDR2 is SVGAGI in the germline V gene. The V gene lost 5 bases and the J gene lost 3 bases, with 19 bases spanning the gap.

This chain connects TRBV21-1 to TRBJ2-7; the D call in the table, TRBD1, was not verified against the DNA. TRBV21-1 is designated a pseudogene. The CDR3 has 19 amino acids. This CDR3 is CASREKRGPLKDESYEQYF. The CDR3 region has the DNA TGTGCCAGCAGGGAAAAAAGGGGACCTTTGAAGGACGAGTCTTACGAGCAGTACTTC.

V usage is TRBV5-1 and J usage is TRBJ1-1, with 8 bases lining up with TRBD1. CDR1 is SGHRS, CDR2 YFSETQ, per germline. This CDR3 has 14 residues. V dropped 1 base and J dropped 4; count of bases not matched to a gene: 3. The CDR3 here is CASSLSQGVTEAFF. CDR3 DNA sequence: TGCGCCAGCAGCTTGTCACAGGGGGTCACTGAAGCTTTCTTT.

The sample holds many counts of this clonotype. The junction differs from germline at one of its ends, possibly a read error. The J gene is TRBJ1-1, the V gene TRBV18; 9 bases fit TRBD1. In germline, CDR1 is KGHSH, CDR2 LQKENI. The CDR3 is 14 residues long. The CDR3 DNA reads TGCGCCAGCAGCCCGGGACAGGGAAACACTGAAGCTTTCTTT. Translated, it gives CASSPGQGNTEAFF.

This clonotype was picked up a small number of times. The chain recombines TRBV12-3 or TRBV12-4 with TRBJ1-1; no clear D. The V and J ends lost 3 bases and 3 bases respectively, with 5 bases between them. CDR3 length equals 12 residues. The CDR3 DNA is TGTGCCAGCAGTTTCCCTCACACTGAAGCTTTCTTT. Amino acid sequence: CASSFPHTEAFF.

This clonotype has at least ten counts. The chain recombines TRBV12-3 or TRBV12-4 with TRBJ2-7; D is undetermined. Trimming left V 4 bases short and J 7 bases short, with 11 bases between. The CDR3 has 12 amino acids. CDR3 nucleotides: TGTGCCAGCAGTTCCGACCAAAGGGAGCAGTACTTC. Translation gives CASSSDQREQYF.

This clonotype was detected many times. This sequence joins TRBV20-1 and TRBJ2-7; TRBD1 agrees at 12 bases. Trimming took 1 base from V and 5 from J; bases not matched to a gene: 0. The germline gives CDR1 DFQATT, CDR2 SNEGSKA (reference sequence). The CDR3 spans 13 residues. For the CDR3, the DNA is TGCAGTGCTAGAGGGGACAGGGGGCACGAGCAGTACTTC. Its translation is CSARGDRGHEQYF.

This clonotype was seen many times. The chain carries TRBV20-1 and TRBJ2-5; perhaps TRBD2 as D (5 bases). This CDR3 spans 15 amino acids. Germline CDR1 reads DFQATT; CDR2 reads SNEGSKA (reference sequence). Trimming removed 0 bases at V and 2 bases at J, with 13 bases between. CDR3 protein: CSARDPSSNQETQYF. DNA for the CDR3: TGCAGTGCTAGAGACCCTTCTAGCAATCAAGAGACCCAGTACTTC.

Ten or more counts support this clonotype. The CDR3 sequence is CASRSTANQPQHF. The CDR3 DNA reads as TGTGCCAGCAGGTCGACAGCGAATCAGCCCCAGCATTTT. V is TRBV12-3 or TRBV12-4 and J is TRBJ1-5, with D perhaps TRBD1 (5 bases). Trimming left V 6 bases short and J 4 bases short, with 10 bases between. The CDR3 covers 13 residues.

This chain joins TRBV20-1 and TRBJ1-4; TRBD1 matches 8 bases. This CDR3 has 14 residues. V was clipped by 3 bases and J by 2 bases; unmatched bases: 2. CDR1 DFQATT and CDR2 SNEGSKA come from the germline V gene (reference sequence). This CDR3 reads CSARDRVTNEKLFF. The CDR3 DNA is TGCAGTGCTAGGGACAGGGTCACTAATGAAAAACTGTTTTTT.